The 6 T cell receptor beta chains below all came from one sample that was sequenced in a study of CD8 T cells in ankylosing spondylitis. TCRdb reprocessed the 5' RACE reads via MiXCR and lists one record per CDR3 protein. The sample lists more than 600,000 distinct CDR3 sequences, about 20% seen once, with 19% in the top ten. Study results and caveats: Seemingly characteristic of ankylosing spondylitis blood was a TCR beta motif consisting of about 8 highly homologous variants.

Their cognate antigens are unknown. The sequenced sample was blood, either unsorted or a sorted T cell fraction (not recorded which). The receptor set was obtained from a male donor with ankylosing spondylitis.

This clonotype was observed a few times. The CDR3 DNA reads TGCAGTGCTACCGGGGGGGCGGGTCGGAATGAGCAGTTCTTC. This encodes CSATGGAGRNEQFF. The chain recombines TRBV20-1 with TRBJ2-1, with TRBD2 identical over 8 bases. Looked up from germline, CDR1 is DFQATT and CDR2 is SNEGSKA (reference sequence). The length of the CDR3 is 14 residues. The V and J ends lost 4 bases and 7 bases, in that order; junction bases with no gene match: 9.

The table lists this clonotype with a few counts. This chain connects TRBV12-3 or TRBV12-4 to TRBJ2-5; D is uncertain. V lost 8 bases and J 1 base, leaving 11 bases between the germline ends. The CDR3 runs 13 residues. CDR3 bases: TGTGCCAGCGGGTTAGGTACCCAAGAGACCCAGTACTTC. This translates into CASGLGTQETQYF.

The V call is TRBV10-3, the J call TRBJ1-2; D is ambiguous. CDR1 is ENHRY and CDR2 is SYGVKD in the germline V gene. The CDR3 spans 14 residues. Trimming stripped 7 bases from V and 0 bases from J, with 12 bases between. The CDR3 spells CAITRGGPNYGYTF. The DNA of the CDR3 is TGTGCCATCACCCGGGGAGGACCTAACTATGGCTACACCTTC.

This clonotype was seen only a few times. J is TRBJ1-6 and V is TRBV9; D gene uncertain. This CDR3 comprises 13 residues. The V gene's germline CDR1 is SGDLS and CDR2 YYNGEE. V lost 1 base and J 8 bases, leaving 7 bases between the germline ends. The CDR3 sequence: CASSVYRDSPLHF. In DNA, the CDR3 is TGTGCCAGCAGCGTATACCGAGATTCACCCCTCCACTTT.

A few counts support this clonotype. CDR3 region: CASSSRGVRSEKLFF. The CDR3 DNA is TGTGCCAGCAGTTCCCGGGGGGTTCGGTCTGAAAAACTGTTTTTT. V usage is TRBV6-5 and J usage is TRBJ1-4, with TRBD1 as a possible D gene (5 bases). The germline gives CDR1 MNHEY, CDR2 SVGAGI. The CDR3 has 15 amino acids. The V and J ends lost 4 bases and 7 bases respectively, with 16 bases between them.

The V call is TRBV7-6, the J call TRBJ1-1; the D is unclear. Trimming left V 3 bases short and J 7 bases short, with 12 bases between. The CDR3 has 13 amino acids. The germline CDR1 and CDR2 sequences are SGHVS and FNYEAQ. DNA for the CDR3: TGTGCCAGCAGCTTCGAGGTCGGGAGTGAAGCTTTCTTT. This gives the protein CASSFEVGSEAFF.